These 28 T cell receptor beta chains share one sample of origin, sequenced in a study of PD-1 blockade in classical Hodgkin lymphoma. Time point of the sample: cycle 4 day 1 (C4D1), after five to seven weeks of nivolumab. Brentuximab vedotin exposure varied, and every patient relapsed after autologous stem cell transplantation. Assay used: immunoSEQ multiplex PCR; TCRdb lists only in-frame clones, some missing. The repertoire holds 25,000 to 40,000 clones, with approximately 68% as singletons. Here the sequenced sample was peripheral blood mononuclear cells (PBMCs), taken before the fourth cycle of nivolumab. Receptors were obtained from a human donor with classical Hodgkin lymphoma.

The chain joins TRBV6-6 to TRBJ2-1; D might be TRBD2 (6 bases). The CDR3 extends over 11 amino acids. CDR1 and CDR2 from the germline V gene are MNHNY and SVGAGI (reference sequence). V lost 6 bases and J lost 6, with 6 bases in between. CDR3 nucleotide sequence: TGTGCCAGCAGGGGGGGCAATGAGCAGTTCTTC. This translates into CASRGGNEQFF.

The V and J genes are TRBV7-6 and TRBJ1-5; tentative D call: TRBD1 (5 bases). Germline assignment: CDR1 SGHVS and CDR2 FNYEAQ. The germline V and J ends were trimmed by 4 bases and 0 bases, with 13 bases remaining between them. This CDR3 has 16 residues. The CDR3 here is CASSSRPGFSNQPQHF. The CDR3 coding sequence is TGTGCCAGCAGCTCCCGTCCAGGGTTTAGCAATCAGCCCCAGCATTTT.

This clone was seen a handful of times. The rearrangement links TRBV11-2 to TRBJ1-5, with unresolved D. Per germline, CDR1 SGHAT and CDR2 FQNNGV. CDR3 size: 13 residues. The germline V and J ends were trimmed by 1 base and 9 bases, with 10 bases remaining between them. CDR3 sequence (DNA): TGTGCCAGCAGCTTAGGGACTGACCGGCCCCAGCATTTT. It codes for CASSLGTDRPQHF. Based on the CDR3 plus reference TRBV11-2 and TRBJ1-5, the full variable domain is EAGVAQSPRYKIIEKRQSVAFWCNPISGHATLYWYQQILGQGPKLLIQFQNNGVVDDSQLPKDRFSAERLKGVDSTLKIQPAKLEDSAVYLCASSLGTDRPQHFGDGTRLSIL.

The chain links TRBV6-6 to TRBJ2-2, with D hard to call. Germline CDR1 and CDR2: MNHNY and SVGAGI (reference sequence). V lost 2 bases and J lost 1, with 5 bases in between. The length of the CDR3 is 14 residues. CDR3 sequence reads: CASSYAENTGELFF. CDR3 nucleotides: TGTGCCAGCAGTTACGCCGAGAACACCGGGGAGCTGTTTTTT.

This clone was picked up one time. The genes are TRBV4-3 and TRBJ2-7; either TRBD1 or TRBD2 may fit D (5 bases each). V dropped 2 bases and J dropped 0 bases, with 14 bases sitting between them. The V gene's germline CDR1 is LGHNA and CDR2 YSLEER. This CDR3 region has 16 residues. CDR3: CASSQTRPGPSYEQYF. CDR3 coding DNA: TGCGCCAGCAGCCAAACTCGTCCGGGGCCCTCCTACGAGCAGTACTTC.

The J gene is TRBJ1-2, the V gene TRBV7-3; D gene uncertain. Germline CDR1 SGHTA, CDR2 FQGTGA. This CDR3 spans 13 amino acids. Trimming pared 5 bases from V and 6 bases from J, leaving 13 bases between. This chain's CDR3 is CASSGPLGNGYTF. The CDR3 region has the DNA TGTGCCAGCAGCGGGCCCTTGGGGAATGGCTACACCTTC. The entire variable domain, with the rest obtained from reference TRBV7-3 and TRBJ1-2, is as follows: GAGVSQTPSNKVTEKGKYVELRCDPISGHTALYWYRQSLGQGPEFLIYFQGTGAADDSGLPNDRFFAVRPEGSVSTLKIQRTERGDSAVYLCASSGPLGNGYTFGSGTRLTVV.

There are a few counts of this clone. The rearrangement joins TRBV25-1 to TRBJ2-2; D perhaps matches TRBD2 (5 bases). The CDR3 spans 17 residues. V was cut by 1 base and J by 0 bases, with 12 bases left in between. In germline, CDR1 is MGHDK, CDR2 SYGVNS. The CDR3 DNA is TGTGCCAGCAGTGAATTCGGGGTGGGCGCGAACACCGGGGAGCTGTTTTTT. Its translation: CASSEFGVGANTGELFF.

The chain carries TRBV19 and TRBJ1-5; D remains ambiguous. Trimming removed 5 bases from V and 2 bases from J, with 4 bases in between. The germline V gene encodes CDR1 LNHDA and CDR2 SQIVND (reference sequence). The CDR3 loop spans 12 amino acids. As DNA, the CDR3 is TGTGCCAGTAGTTTGGGCAATCAGCCCCAGCATTTT. This gives the protein CASSLGNQPQHF.

The V call is TRBV11-2, the J call TRBJ2-5, with 14 nucleotides matching TRBD2. Unmatched junction bases numbered 8, after V lost 6 bases and J lost 5 bases. The CDR3 is 16 amino acids. Germline V gives CDR1 SGHAT, CDR2 FQNNGV. The CDR3 here is CASRRTSGRLGETQYF. The CDR3 nucleotides read TGTGCCAGCAGGCGGACTAGCGGGAGGCTAGGCGAGACCCAGTACTTC.

In DNA form, the CDR3 reads TGTGCCAGCAGCGTTTGGGACGGCTACTCCTACGAGCAGTACTTC. It is translated as CASSVWDGYSYEQYF. The chain links TRBV9 to TRBJ2-7; D possibly uses TRBD1 or TRBD2 (5 bases each). This CDR3 has 15 amino acids. V was pared by 2 bases and J by 0 bases, with 12 bases between. Germline CDR1 and CDR2: SGDLS and YYNGEE. The whole variable domain, remainder taken from reference TRBV9 and TRBJ2-7, is DSGVTQTPKHLITATGQRVTLRCSPRSGDLSVYWYQQSLDQGLQFLIQYYNGEERAKGNILERFSAQQFPDLHSELNLSSLELGDSALYFCASSVWDGYSYEQYFGPGTRLTVT.

This chain uses TRBV7-2 with TRBJ2-5; TRBD1 matches 8 bases. CDR1 and CDR2 (germline): SGHTA, FQGNSA. The CDR3 is 14 residues long. V trimming: 5 bases; J trimming: 4 bases; junction bases outside the gene matches: 6. The CDR3 is CASSPTTGGETQYF. The CDR3 bases are TGTGCCAGCAGCCCGACAACAGGGGGAGAGACCCAGTACTTC. The complete variable domain, with remaining parts taken from reference TRBV7-2 and TRBJ2-5, reads GAGVSQSPSNKVTEKGKDVELRCDPISGHTALYWYRQSLGQGLEFLIYFQGNSAPDKSGLPSDRFSAERTGGSVSTLTIQRTQQEDSAVYLCASSPTTGGETQYFGPGTRLLVL.

The chain combines TRBV27 with TRBJ2-1, with D possibly matching TRBD2 (6 bases). V gave up 0 bases and J gave up 5 bases, with 14 bases separating them. The CDR3 contains 16 residues. Germline CDR1 and CDR2: MNHEY and SMNVEV (reference sequence). DNA for the CDR3: TGTGCCAGCAGTTTATCGGAGTGGACTATAAACAATGAGCAGTTCTTC. Translation: CASSLSEWTINNEQFF.

The V gene is TRBV9, the J gene TRBJ2-5, with TRBD1 matching over 7 bases. CDR1 and CDR2 (germline): SGDLS, YYNGEE. This CDR3 has 14 amino acids. Trimming removed 4 bases from V and 2 bases from J; junction bases left unmatched: 5. CDR3 coding DNA: TGTGCCAGCAGCTCCGGGACAGTTCAAGAGACCCAGTACTTC. Translation: CASSSGTVQETQYF.

J is TRBJ1-2 and V is TRBV28; 7 bases fit TRBD1. Per the germline V gene, CDR1 is MDHEN and CDR2 is SYDVKM. The CDR3 has 16 residues. V was pared by 4 bases and J by 0 bases, with 8 bases of the junction left unmatched. Here the CDR3 reads CASSSTRQGPNYGYTF. In DNA form, the CDR3 reads TGTGCCAGCAGTTCGACCCGACAGGGACCTAACTATGGCTACACCTTC.

A few counts support this clone. CDR3 residues: CASSPTGSPGGQPQHF. In DNA, the CDR3 is TGCGCCAGCAGCCCTACGGGGAGCCCAGGGGGTCAGCCCCAGCATTTT. This sequence joins TRBV4-3 and TRBJ1-5; 7 nucleotides line up with TRBD1. The V segment lost 4 bases and the J segment 6 bases; nucleotides outside the gene matches: 12. The CDR3 length is 16 residues. CDR1 is LGHNA and CDR2 is YSLEER in the germline V gene.

The chain couples TRBV9 to TRBJ2-7, with D possibly matching TRBD1 (5 bases). The V end lost 2 bases, the J end lost 5 bases, and 14 bases lay between the germline ends. The germline V gene has CDR1 SGDLS and CDR2 YYNGEE. The CDR3 totals 14 residues. The CDR3 bases are TGTGCCAGCAGCGTTTCTGGGGCGCATGACGAGCAGTACTTC. Translation: CASSVSGAHDEQYF. Using reference TRBV9 and TRBJ2-7 for the parts outside the CDR3, the full variable domain is DSGVTQTPKHLITATGQRVTLRCSPRSGDLSVYWYQQSLDQGLQFLIQYYNGEERAKGNILERFSAQQFPDLHSELNLSSLELGDSALYFCASSVSGAHDEQYFGPGTRLTVT.

The V call is TRBV19, the J call TRBJ2-7; D remains unclear. The CDR3 contains 13 residues. Germline V gene lookup returns CDR1 LNHDA and CDR2 SQIVND (reference sequence). V lost 6 bases to trimming and J lost 4 bases, with 13 bases between them. The CDR3 DNA sequence: TGTGCCAGTAGACCACCGGACGTGTACGAGCAGTACTTC. Protein sequence: CASRPPDVYEQYF.

The rearrangement links TRBV27 to TRBJ1-1; weak D call: TRBD1 (6 bases). Between the trimmed V and J ends, which lost 3 bases and 1 base, there was a span of 12 bases. Germline CDR1 is MNHEY and CDR2 is SMNVEV (reference sequence). CDR3 length equals 15 residues. The CDR3, as DNA: TGTGCCAGCAGTTTGAATGGGGGGCAGAACACTGAAGCTTTCTTT. It yields the protein CASSLNGGQNTEAFF.

The rearrangement uses TRBV19 and TRBJ2-7, with 7 bases identical to TRBD1. V was pared by 4 bases and J by 0 bases, with 6 bases of the junction left unmatched. Germline V lookup: CDR1 LNHDA, CDR2 SQIVND (reference sequence). CDR3 length equals 15 residues. The CDR3, as DNA: TGTGCCAGTAGTAAAAGACAGGGTATCTCCTACGAGCAGTACTTC. Translated: CASSKRQGISYEQYF.

This sequence joins TRBV9 and TRBJ1-1; D is uncertain. V shed 4 bases and J shed 0 bases, with 4 bases lying between them. This CDR3 is built from 12 residues. Germline V gene lookup returns CDR1 SGDLS and CDR2 YYNGEE. CDR3 sequence: CASSLVNTEAFF. The CDR3 region has the DNA TGTGCCAGCAGCTTAGTGAACACTGAAGCTTTCTTT.

The table lists this clone with a few counts. The V call is TRBV13, the J call TRBJ2-5; 8 bases are a match to TRBD2. This CDR3 spans 18 amino acids. In germline, CDR1 is PRHDT, CDR2 FYEKMQ (reference sequence). Trimming took 5 bases from V and 7 from J; bases not matched to a gene: 21. The CDR3, as DNA: TGTGCCAGCAGCCCCCAGGGCGTGAGCGGGGGAGGCTTTGGGACCCAGTACTTC. Its translation is CASSPQGVSGGGFGTQYF.

This clone has a handful of counts. The chain uses TRBV28 and TRBJ2-7; TRBD2 matches at 15 bases. The CDR3 contains 22 residues. Trimming removed 4 bases from V and 2 bases from J; junction bases left unmatched: 21. CDR1 is MDHEN, CDR2 SYDVKM, per germline. The CDR3 DNA follows: TGTGCCAGCAGTTCTCACCGGAGCCTATCAGGACTAGCGGGAGGGATCACCTACGAGCAGTACTTC. This sequence encodes CASSSHRSLSGLAGGITYEQYF.

This clone showed up just a few times. V gene TRBV4-3 combines with J gene TRBJ2-5; possibly TRBD1 for D (6 bases). V was clipped by 0 bases and J by 2 bases, with 13 bases between them. In germline, CDR1 is LGHNA, CDR2 YSLEER. The CDR3 loop spans 16 amino acids. This chain's CDR3 is CASSQDAGTTQETQYF. In DNA form, the CDR3 reads TGCGCCAGCAGCCAAGACGCCGGGACAACTCAAGAGACCCAGTACTTC.

The gene calls are TRBV19 and TRBJ2-7, with a possible D match to TRBD1 (5 bases). V lost 1 base, J lost 3 bases, and 7 bases lay in between. The germline gives CDR1 LNHDA, CDR2 SQIVND (reference sequence). CDR3 size: 13 residues. This chain's CDR3 is CASSIVQGYEQYF. The CDR3 DNA sequence: TGTGCCAGTAGTATAGTGCAGGGCTACGAGCAGTACTTC.

This clone was detected only once. CDR3 coding DNA: TGCGCCAGCGGGGGACTAGCGGGAGGACCAACCGGGGAGCTGTTTTTT. Translated, it gives CASGGLAGGPTGELFF. This chain joins TRBV4-1 and TRBJ2-2; TRBD2 agrees at 15 bases. Germline V gene data show CDR1 as MGHRA and CDR2 as YSYEKL. The CDR3 has 16 amino acids. The V and J ends lost 8 bases and 5 bases, in that order; junction bases with no gene match: 6.

CDR3 nucleotides: TGTGCCAGCAGCTTACGCACTGGGGGAAGGGGCCAGCCCCAGCATTTT. Translation: CASSLRTGGRGQPQHF. The V gene is TRBV7-8, the J gene TRBJ1-5; perhaps TRBD1 as D (5 bases). This CDR3 is 16 amino acids long. The germline V gene encodes CDR1 SGHVS and CDR2 FQNEAQ. Trimming removed 2 bases from V and 7 bases from J, with 18 bases in between.

The V gene is TRBV4-3, the J gene TRBJ2-2; D is perhaps TRBD1 (5 bases). This CDR3 has 16 amino acids. CDR1 and CDR2 (germline): LGHNA, YSLEER. Trimming shortened V by 0 bases and J by 5 bases, and 13 bases separated the two germline ends. The CDR3 reads CASSQEIRVVTGELFF. CDR3 DNA sequence: TGCGCCAGCAGCCAAGAAATCAGGGTCGTAACCGGGGAGCTGTTTTTT.

The chain is built from TRBV9 and TRBJ2-7; 7 bases are a match to TRBD2. This CDR3 comprises 15 residues. The V gene's germline CDR1 is SGDLS and CDR2 YYNGEE. J gave up 0 bases and V 4 bases, and 7 bases lay outside the gene matches. CDR3 coding DNA: TGTGCCAGCAGCCCCACGGGGGGAAGCTCCTACGAGCAGTACTTC. As protein: CASSPTGGSSYEQYF. The full variable domain, with the rest looked up from reference TRBV9 and TRBJ2-7, is DSGVTQTPKHLITATGQRVTLRCSPRSGDLSVYWYQQSLDQGLQFLIQYYNGEERAKGNILERFSAQQFPDLHSELNLSSLELGDSALYFCASSPTGGSSYEQYFGPGTRLTVT.